The present TCR beta chain was sequenced within a study of blood T cell repertoires in COVID-19. Study information: Samples of COVID-19 (acute and convalescent) were obtained from the United States, Italy and Spain. PBMCs, B-cell-depleted T cells, or T cells provided the cDNA or gDNA that made up the material.

In germline, CDR1 is SGHRS, CDR2 YFSETQ. This CDR3 is 15 amino acids long. Trimming cost V 1 base and J 7 bases, with 15 bases left between them. As handled by the study authors: Quantification of nucleated cells was approximated via reference gene primer amplification. Assay: immunoSEQ multiplex PCR; the TCRdb copy retains only in-frame clones and omits some. V and J calls and clone size are copied from that table; D and trimming were computed from the DNA. The table has around 39,000 clones, 80% seen once. This chain uses TRBV5-1 with TRBJ2-1; D perhaps matches TRBD1 (6 bases). The source is a woman aged 65 to 85 with acute or convalescent COVID-19. The sample comprised peripheral blood. CDR3 nucleotides: TGCGCCAGCAGCTTGTGGCAGGGGAGCGTAAATGAGCAGTTCTTC. It translates to CASSLWQGSVNEQFF.